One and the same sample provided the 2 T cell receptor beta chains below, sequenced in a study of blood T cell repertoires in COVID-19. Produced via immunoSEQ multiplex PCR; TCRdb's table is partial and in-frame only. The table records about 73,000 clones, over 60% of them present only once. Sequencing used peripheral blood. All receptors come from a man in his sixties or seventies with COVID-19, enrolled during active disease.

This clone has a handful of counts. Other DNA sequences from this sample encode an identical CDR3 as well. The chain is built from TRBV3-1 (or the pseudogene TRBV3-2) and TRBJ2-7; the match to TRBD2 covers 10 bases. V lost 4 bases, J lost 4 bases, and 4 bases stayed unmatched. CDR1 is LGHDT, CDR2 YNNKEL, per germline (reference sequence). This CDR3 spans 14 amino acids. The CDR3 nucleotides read TGTGCCAGCAGCCCAGCGGGAGGGCCTTACGAGCAGTACTTC. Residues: CASSPAGGPYEQYF.

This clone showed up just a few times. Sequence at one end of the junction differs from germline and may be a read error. The CDR3 DNA reads TGTGCTAGCAGCTTAGAAGCGGGAGTTAGTGAGCAGTTCTTC. It translates to CASSLEAGVSEQFF. The rearrangement joins TRBV7-7 to TRBJ2-1; 8 bases match TRBD2. The CDR3 is 14 amino acids. The germline CDR1 and CDR2 sequences are SSHAT and FNYEAQ (reference sequence).